The source of this T cell receptor (beta chain) is a study of T cell repertoires in cytomegalovirus infection. This clonotype was counted between two and nine times. Its cognate antigen is unknown. TCRdb itself ran the reads through MiXCR, one entry per CDR3 protein. The top ten hold roughly 17% of the sample, which has roughly 500,000 distinct CDR3 sequences, around 30% seen once. Trimming took 6 bases from V and 4 from J, leaving 15 bases between them. CDR3 length equals 14 residues. Germline V gives CDR1 MNHEY, CDR2 SVGEGT. This TCR came from a human donor in good health (CMV status not recorded). Some clones in this sample may be carry-over from other donors' samples. The source material was cultured PBMCs, sampled from culture after CMV antigen stimulation. This chain uses TRBV6-2 or TRBV6-3 with TRBJ1-1, with D perhaps TRBD1 (5 bases). CDR3 nucleotide sequence: TGTGCCAGCAGATACCAAGGAGGGGCCACTGAAGCTTTCTTT. This codes for CASRYQGGATEAFF.